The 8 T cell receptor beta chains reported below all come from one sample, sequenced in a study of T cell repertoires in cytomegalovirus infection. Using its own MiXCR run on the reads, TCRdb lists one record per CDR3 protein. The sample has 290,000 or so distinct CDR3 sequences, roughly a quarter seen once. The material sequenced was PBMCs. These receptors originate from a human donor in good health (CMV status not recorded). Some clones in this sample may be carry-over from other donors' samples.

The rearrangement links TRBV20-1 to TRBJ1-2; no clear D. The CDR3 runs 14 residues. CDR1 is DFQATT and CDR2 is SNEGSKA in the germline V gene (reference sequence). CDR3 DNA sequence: TGCAGCGCCCAAGGTGGGCTCGCGTTAGGGGGCTACACCTTC. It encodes CSAQGGLALGGYTF.

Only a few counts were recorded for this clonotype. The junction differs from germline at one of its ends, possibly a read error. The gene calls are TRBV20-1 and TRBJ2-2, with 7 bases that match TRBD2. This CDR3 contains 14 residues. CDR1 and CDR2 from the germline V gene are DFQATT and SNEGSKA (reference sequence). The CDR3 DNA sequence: TGCAGTGCCAGAGCGGGAATTGCCACCGGGGAGCTGTTTTTT. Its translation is CSARAGIATGELFF.

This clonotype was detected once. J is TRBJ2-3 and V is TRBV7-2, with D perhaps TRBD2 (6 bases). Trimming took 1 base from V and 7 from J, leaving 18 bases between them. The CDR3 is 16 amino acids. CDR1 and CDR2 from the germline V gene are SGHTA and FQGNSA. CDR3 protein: CASSLDSGGHGYTQYF. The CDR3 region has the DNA TGTGCCAGCAGCTTAGATAGCGGCGGGCACGGGTATACGCAGTATTTT.

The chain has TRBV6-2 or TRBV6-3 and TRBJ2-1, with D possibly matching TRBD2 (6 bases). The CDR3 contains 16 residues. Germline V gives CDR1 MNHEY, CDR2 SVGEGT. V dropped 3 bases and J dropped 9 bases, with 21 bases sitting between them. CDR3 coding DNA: TGTGCCAGCAGTTATCAAACTAGCAGGACTCGGAGTGAGCAGTTCTTC. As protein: CASSYQTSRTRSEQFF.

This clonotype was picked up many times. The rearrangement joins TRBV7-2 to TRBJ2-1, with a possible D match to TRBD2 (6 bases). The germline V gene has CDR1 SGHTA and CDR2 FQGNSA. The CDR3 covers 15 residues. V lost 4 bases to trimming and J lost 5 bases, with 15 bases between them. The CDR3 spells CASSSRLGAHNEQFF. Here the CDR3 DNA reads TGTGCCAGCAGCTCACGACTAGGGGCCCACAATGAGCAGTTCTTC.

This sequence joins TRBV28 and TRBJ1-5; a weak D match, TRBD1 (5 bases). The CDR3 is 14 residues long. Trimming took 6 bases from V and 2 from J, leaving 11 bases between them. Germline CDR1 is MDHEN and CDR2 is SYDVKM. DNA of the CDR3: TGTGCCAGCAGCCCCGGGGGTGGCAATCAGCCCCAGCATTTT. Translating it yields CASSPGGGNQPQHF.

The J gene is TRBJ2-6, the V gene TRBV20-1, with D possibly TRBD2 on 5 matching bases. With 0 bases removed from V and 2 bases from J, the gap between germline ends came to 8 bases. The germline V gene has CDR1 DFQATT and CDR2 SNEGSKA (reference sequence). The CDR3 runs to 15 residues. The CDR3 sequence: CSARDRGTGANVLTF. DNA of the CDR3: TGCAGTGCTAGAGATCGAGGGACTGGGGCCAACGTCCTGACTTTC.

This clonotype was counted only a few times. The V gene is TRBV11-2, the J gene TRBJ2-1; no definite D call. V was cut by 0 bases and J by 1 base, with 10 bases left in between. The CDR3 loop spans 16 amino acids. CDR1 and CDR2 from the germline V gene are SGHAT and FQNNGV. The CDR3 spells CASSLDDRSSYNEQFF. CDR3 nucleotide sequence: TGTGCCAGCAGCTTAGATGATCGCAGTTCCTACAATGAGCAGTTCTTC.